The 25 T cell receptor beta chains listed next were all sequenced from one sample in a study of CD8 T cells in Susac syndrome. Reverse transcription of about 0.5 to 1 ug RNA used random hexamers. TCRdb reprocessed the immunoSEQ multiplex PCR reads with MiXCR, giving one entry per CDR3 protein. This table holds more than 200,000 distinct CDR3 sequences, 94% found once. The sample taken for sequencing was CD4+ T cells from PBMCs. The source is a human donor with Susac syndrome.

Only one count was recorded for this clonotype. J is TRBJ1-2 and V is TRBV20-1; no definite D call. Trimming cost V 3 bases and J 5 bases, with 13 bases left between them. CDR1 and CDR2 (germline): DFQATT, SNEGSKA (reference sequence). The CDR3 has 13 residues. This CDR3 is CSASDLTGYGYTF. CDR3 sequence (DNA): TGCAGTGCTAGTGACCTAACGGGGTATGGCTACACCTTC.

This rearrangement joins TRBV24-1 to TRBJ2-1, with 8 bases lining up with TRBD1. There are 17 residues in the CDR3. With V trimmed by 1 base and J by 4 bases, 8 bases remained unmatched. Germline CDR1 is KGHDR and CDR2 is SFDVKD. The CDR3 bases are TGTGCCACCAGTGATTTTCCGGACAGGGAGAGATACAATGAGCAGTTCTTC. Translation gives CATSDFPDRERYNEQFF.

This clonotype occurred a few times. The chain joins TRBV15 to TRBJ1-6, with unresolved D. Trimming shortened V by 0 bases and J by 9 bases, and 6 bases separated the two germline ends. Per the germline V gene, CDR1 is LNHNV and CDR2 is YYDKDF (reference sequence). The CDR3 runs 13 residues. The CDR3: CATSRDLRSPLHF. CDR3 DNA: TGTGCCACCAGCAGAGATCTCCGTTCACCCCTCCACTTT. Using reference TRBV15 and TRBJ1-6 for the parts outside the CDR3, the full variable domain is DAMVIQNPRYQVTQFGKPVTLSCSQTLNHNVMYWYQQKSSQAPKLLFHYYDKDFNNEADTPDNFQSRRPNTSFCFLDIRSPGLGDTAMYLCATSRDLRSPLHFGNGTRLTVT.

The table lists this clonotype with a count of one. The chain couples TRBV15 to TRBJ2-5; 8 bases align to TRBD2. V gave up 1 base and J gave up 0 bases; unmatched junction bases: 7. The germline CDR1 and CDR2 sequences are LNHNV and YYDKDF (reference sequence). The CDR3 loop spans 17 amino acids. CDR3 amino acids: CATSRGDSGKYQETQYF. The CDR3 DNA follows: TGTGCCACCAGCAGAGGAGATAGCGGGAAGTACCAAGAGACCCAGTACTTC. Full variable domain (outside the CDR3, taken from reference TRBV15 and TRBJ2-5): DAMVIQNPRYQVTQFGKPVTLSCSQTLNHNVMYWYQQKSSQAPKLLFHYYDKDFNNEADTPDNFQSRRPNTSFCFLDIRSPGLGDTAMYLCATSRGDSGKYQETQYFGPGTRLLVL.

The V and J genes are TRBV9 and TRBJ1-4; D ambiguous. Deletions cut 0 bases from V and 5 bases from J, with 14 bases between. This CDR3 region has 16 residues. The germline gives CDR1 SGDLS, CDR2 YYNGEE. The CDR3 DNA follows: TGTGCCAGCAGCGTAGAGGCGGGGAGTTGGAATGAAAAACTGTTTTTT. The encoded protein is CASSVEAGSWNEKLFF.

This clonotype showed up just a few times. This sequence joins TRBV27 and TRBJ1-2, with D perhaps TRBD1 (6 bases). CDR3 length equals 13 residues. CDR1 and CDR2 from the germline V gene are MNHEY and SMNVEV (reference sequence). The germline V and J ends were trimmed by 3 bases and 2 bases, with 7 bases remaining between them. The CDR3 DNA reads TGTGCCAGCAGTTTGAGGGGGAACTATGGCTACACCTTC. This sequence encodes CASSLRGNYGYTF.

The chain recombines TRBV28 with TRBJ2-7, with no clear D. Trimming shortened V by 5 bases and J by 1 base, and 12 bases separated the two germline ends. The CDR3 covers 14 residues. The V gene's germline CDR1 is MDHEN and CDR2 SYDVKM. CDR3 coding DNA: TGTGCCAGCAGTCGGAAATACCAGTCCTACGAGCAGTACTTC. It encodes CASSRKYQSYEQYF.

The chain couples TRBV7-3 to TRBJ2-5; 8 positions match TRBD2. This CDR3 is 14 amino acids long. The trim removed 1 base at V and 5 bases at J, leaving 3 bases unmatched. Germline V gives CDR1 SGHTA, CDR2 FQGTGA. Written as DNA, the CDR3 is TGTGCCAGCAGCTTAAATAGCGGGGCGGAGACCCAGTACTTC. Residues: CASSLNSGAETQYF. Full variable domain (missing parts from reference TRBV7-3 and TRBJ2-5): GAGVSQTPSNKVTEKGKYVELRCDPISGHTALYWYRQSLGQGPEFLIYFQGTGAADDSGLPNDRFFAVRPEGSVSTLKIQRTERGDSAVYLCASSLNSGAETQYFGPGTRLLVL.

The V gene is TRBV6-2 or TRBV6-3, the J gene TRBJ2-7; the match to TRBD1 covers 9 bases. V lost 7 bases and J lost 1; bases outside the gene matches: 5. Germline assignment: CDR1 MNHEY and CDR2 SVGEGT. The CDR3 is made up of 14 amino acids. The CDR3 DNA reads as TGTGCCAGCAAGCCCGGGACAGGGTCCTACGAGCAGTACTTC. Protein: CASKPGTGSYEQYF.

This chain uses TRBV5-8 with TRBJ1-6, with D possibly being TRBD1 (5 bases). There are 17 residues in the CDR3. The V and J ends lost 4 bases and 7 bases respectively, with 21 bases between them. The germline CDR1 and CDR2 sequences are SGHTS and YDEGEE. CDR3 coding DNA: TGTGCCAGCAGCCCGGCCGGCGATAGGCAGGGCAATTCACCCCTCCACTTT. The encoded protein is CASSPAGDRQGNSPLHF.

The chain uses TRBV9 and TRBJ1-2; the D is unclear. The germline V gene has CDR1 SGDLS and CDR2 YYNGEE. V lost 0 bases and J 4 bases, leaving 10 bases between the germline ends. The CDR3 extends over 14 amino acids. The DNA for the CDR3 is TGTGCCAGCAGCGTAGAGGCACTGAGCTATGGCTACACCTTC. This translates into CASSVEALSYGYTF. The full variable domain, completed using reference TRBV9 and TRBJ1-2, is DSGVTQTPKHLITATGQRVTLRCSPRSGDLSVYWYQQSLDQGLQFLIQYYNGEERAKGNILERFSAQQFPDLHSELNLSSLELGDSALYFCASSVEALSYGYTFGSGTRLTVV.

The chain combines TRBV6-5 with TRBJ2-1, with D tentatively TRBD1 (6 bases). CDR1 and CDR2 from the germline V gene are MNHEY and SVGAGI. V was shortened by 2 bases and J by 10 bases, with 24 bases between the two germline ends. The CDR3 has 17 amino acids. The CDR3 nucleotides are TGTGCCAGCAGTTACAGTCCCCTACCTTGGGACACCCAAGAGCAGTTCTTC. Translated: CASSYSPLPWDTQEQFF.

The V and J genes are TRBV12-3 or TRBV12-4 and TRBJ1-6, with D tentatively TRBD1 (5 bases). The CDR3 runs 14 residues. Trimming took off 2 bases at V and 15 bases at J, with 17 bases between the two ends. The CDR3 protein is CASSLSGVPSFLHF. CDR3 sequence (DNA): TGTGCCAGCAGTTTATCGGGGGTCCCCTCATTCCTCCACTTT.

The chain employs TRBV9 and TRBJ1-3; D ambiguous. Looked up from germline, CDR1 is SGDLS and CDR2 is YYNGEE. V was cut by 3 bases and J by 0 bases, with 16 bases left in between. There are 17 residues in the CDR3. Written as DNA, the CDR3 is TGTGCCAGCAGCGCCCTCTCCCCCCGGGGCTCTGGAAACACCATATATTTT. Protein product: CASSALSPRGSGNTIYF.

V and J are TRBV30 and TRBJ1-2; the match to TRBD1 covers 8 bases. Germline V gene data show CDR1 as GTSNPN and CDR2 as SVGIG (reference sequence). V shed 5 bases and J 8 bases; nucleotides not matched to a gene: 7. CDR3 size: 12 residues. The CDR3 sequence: CAWGQGESGYTF. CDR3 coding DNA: TGTGCCTGGGGACAGGGCGAAAGCGGCTACACCTTC.

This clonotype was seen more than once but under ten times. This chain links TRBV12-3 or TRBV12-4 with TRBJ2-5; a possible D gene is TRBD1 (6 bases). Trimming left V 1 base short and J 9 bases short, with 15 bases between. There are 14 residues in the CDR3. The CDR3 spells CASSLVGAHEAQYF. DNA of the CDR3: TGTGCCAGCAGTTTAGTGGGGGCGCACGAAGCCCAGTACTTC.

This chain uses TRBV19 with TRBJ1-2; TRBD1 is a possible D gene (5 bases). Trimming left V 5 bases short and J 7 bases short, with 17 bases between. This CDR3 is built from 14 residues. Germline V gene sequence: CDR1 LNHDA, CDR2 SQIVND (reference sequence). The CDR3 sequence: CASSDSILSGGYTF. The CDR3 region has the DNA TGTGCCAGTAGTGACAGCATCCTAAGTGGTGGCTACACCTTC.

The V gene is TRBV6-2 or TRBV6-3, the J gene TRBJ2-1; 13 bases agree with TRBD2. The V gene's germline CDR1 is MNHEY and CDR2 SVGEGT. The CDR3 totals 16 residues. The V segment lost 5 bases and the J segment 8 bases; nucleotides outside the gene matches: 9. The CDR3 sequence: CASSPVTSGGLDEQFF. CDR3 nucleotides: TGTGCCAGCAGTCCCGTGACTAGCGGGGGGCTGGATGAGCAGTTCTTC.

For the CDR3, the DNA is TGTGCCAGCAGTTTATGGGGACAGGGTACCCAAGAGACCCAGTACTTC. Protein product: CASSLWGQGTQETQYF. The chain combines TRBV28 with TRBJ2-5, with 9 nucleotides matching TRBD1. The germline V gene encodes CDR1 MDHEN and CDR2 SYDVKM. Losses at the gene ends were 0 bases for V and 1 base for J; bases not matched to a gene: 3. CDR3 length: 16 residues.

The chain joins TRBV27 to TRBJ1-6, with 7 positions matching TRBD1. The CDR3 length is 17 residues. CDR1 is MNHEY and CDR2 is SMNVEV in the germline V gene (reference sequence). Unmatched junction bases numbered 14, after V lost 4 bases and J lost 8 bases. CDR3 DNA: TGTGCCAGCAGTTCACGTCGACAGGGACACCCATATTCACCCCTCCACTTT. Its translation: CASSSRRQGHPYSPLHF.

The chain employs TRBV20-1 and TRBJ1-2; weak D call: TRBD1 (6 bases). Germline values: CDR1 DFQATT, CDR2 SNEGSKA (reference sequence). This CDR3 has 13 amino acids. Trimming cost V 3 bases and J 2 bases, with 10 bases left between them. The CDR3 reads CSASRTENYGYTF. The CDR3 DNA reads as TGCAGTGCTAGTCGGACAGAAAACTATGGCTACACCTTC.

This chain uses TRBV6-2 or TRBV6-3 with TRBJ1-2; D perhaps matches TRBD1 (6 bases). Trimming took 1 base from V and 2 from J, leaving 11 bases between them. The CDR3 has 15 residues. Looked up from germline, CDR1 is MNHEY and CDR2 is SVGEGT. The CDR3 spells CASSYFGTSNYGYTF. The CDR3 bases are TGTGCCAGCAGTTACTTTGGGACATCAAACTATGGCTACACCTTC.

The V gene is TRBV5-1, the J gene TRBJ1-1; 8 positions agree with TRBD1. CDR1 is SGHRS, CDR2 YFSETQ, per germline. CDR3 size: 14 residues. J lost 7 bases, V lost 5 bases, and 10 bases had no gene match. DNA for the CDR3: TGCGCCAGCAGTTTGTTTCAGGGGGCAGATGAAGCTTTCTTT. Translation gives CASSLFQGADEAFF. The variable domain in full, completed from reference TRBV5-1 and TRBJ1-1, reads KAGVTQTPRYLIKTRGQQVTLSCSPISGHRSVSWYQQTPGQGLQFLFEYFSETQRNKGNFPGRFSGRQFSNSRSEMNVSTLELGDSALYLCASSLFQGADEAFFGQGTRLTVV.

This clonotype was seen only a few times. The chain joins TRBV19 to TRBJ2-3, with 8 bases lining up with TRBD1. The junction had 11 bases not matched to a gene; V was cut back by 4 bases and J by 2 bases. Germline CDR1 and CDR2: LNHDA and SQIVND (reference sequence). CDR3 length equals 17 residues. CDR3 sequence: CASSTRSDRDYTDTQYF. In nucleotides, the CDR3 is TGTGCCAGTAGTACACGTTCGGACAGGGATTACACAGATACGCAGTATTTT.

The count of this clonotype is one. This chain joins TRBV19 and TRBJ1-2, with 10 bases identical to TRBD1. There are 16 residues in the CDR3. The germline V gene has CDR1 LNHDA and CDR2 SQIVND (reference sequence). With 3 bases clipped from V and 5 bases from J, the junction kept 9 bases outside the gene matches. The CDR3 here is CASSIPGQGVRYGYTF. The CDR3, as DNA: TGTGCCAGTAGTATCCCCGGACAGGGGGTTCGGTATGGCTACACCTTC.